Each of the 22 T cell receptor beta chains below was sequenced from the same sample in a study of T-cell memory formation after mild COVID-19. TCRdb fed the 5' RACE reads into MiXCR, producing one record per CDR3 protein. The sample lists under 650,000 distinct CDR3 sequences; approximately 18% were seen once. Input material: PBMCs or a T cell subset sorted from them (not recorded which). The receptor source for this set is an adult woman who had mild COVID-19 (a few samples of this study predate the infection). Cell type and time point are not known.

The genes are TRBV6-2 or TRBV6-3 and TRBJ1-1; a weak D match, TRBD1 (6 bases). Deletions cut 0 bases from V and 0 bases from J, with 11 bases between. The CDR3 runs to 16 residues. Germline CDR1 is MNHEY and CDR2 is SVGEGT. CDR3: CASSYSPGHLNTEAFF. The CDR3 coding sequence is TGTGCCAGCAGTTACTCTCCGGGACATTTGAACACTGAAGCTTTCTTT.

This clonotype has a handful of counts. The gene calls are TRBV27 and TRBJ1-5; unclear D gene. Per germline, CDR1 MNHEY and CDR2 SMNVEV (reference sequence). There are 15 residues in the CDR3. Trimming removed 6 bases at V and 2 bases at J, with 14 bases between. In nucleotides, the CDR3 is TGTGCCAGCAGGCACAGAGGGCAGGGCAATCAGCCCCAGCATTTT. It encodes CASRHRGQGNQPQHF.

The sample holds many counts of this clonotype. This chain connects TRBV12-3 or TRBV12-4 to TRBJ2-1; 7 nucleotides match TRBD1. This CDR3 spans 14 amino acids. After removal of 4 bases from V and 6 bases from J, the junction contained 6 bases not matched to a gene. The CDR3 DNA is TGTGCCAGCAGTTCTTTAAACAGGGGCAATGAGCAGTTCTTC. Its protein is CASSSLNRGNEQFF.

This chain links TRBV5-1 with TRBJ2-7; no reliable D call. V was cut by 0 bases and J by 0 bases, with 10 bases left in between. This CDR3 has 15 amino acids. In germline, CDR1 is SGHRS, CDR2 YFSETQ. CDR3 residues: CASSLEDGASYEQYF. CDR3 nucleotides: TGCGCCAGCAGCTTGGAGGACGGTGCCTCCTACGAGCAGTACTTC.

This chain links TRBV19 with TRBJ1-5, with D perhaps TRBD1 (6 bases). Trimming cost V 4 bases and J 8 bases, with 15 bases left between them. This CDR3 spans 14 amino acids. The germline gives CDR1 LNHDA, CDR2 SQIVND (reference sequence). CDR3 protein: CASSTYGGHEPQHF. The CDR3 DNA reads TGTGCCAGTAGTACGTACGGGGGACATGAGCCCCAGCATTTT.

This clonotype was seen a few times. J is TRBJ2-3 and V is TRBV20-1, with 15 bases identical to TRBD2. V lost 2 bases, J lost 4 bases, and 13 bases stayed unmatched. The germline CDR1 and CDR2 sequences are DFQATT and SNEGSKA (reference sequence). The CDR3 loop spans 19 amino acids. CDR3 region: CSARHTLGLAGGAADTQYF. The CDR3 bases are TGCAGTGCTAGACACACACTTGGACTAGCGGGGGGGGCTGCAGATACGCAGTATTTT.

The rearrangement links TRBV25-1 to TRBJ2-4; unclear D gene. Germline-derived CDR1 and CDR2 are MGHDK and SYGVNS. Deletions cut 3 bases from V and 9 bases from J, with 9 bases between. This CDR3 spans 12 amino acids. The CDR3 reads CASSELGSIQYF. The CDR3 DNA sequence: TGTGCCAGCAGTGAGCTGGGAAGCATTCAGTACTTC.

The V gene is TRBV7-2, the J gene TRBJ2-5; 9 bases fit TRBD1. V lost 5 bases, J lost 7 bases, and 11 bases stayed unmatched. The CDR3 covers 15 residues. Per the germline V gene, CDR1 is SGHTA and CDR2 is FQGNSA. The CDR3 is CASSKTGTGLGTQYF. CDR3 nucleotide sequence: TGTGCCAGCAGCAAAACCGGGACAGGGTTGGGGACCCAGTACTTC. The variable domain in full, with the rest retrieved from reference TRBV7-2 and TRBJ2-5, is GAGVSQSPSNKVTEKGKDVELRCDPISGHTALYWYRQSLGQGLEFLIYFQGNSAPDKSGLPSDRFSAERTGGSVSTLTIQRTQQEDSAVYLCASSKTGTGLGTQYFGPGTRLLVL.

The V gene is TRBV11-2, the J gene TRBJ2-2; 9 nucleotides align to TRBD1. This CDR3 spans 21 amino acids. V shed 5 bases and J 3 bases; nucleotides not matched to a gene: 22. Germline CDR1 reads SGHAT; CDR2 reads FQNNGV. CDR3 amino acids: CASSLIPPGQGSKNDTGELFF. CDR3 DNA sequence: TGTGCCAGCAGCCTGATACCGCCGGGACAGGGTAGTAAGAACGACACCGGGGAGCTGTTTTTT. The full variable domain, in which reference TRBV11-2 and TRBJ2-2 provide the parts outside the CDR3, is EAGVAQSPRYKIIEKRQSVAFWCNPISGHATLYWYQQILGQGPKLLIQFQNNGVVDDSQLPKDRFSAERLKGVDSTLKIQPAKLEDSAVYLCASSLIPPGQGSKNDTGELFFGEGSRLTVL.

In this sample, this clonotype turned up a few times. The chain joins TRBV11-2 to TRBJ2-7; D call uncertain. CDR3 length: 13 residues. The germline V gene has CDR1 SGHAT and CDR2 FQNNGV. Trimming removed 8 bases at V and 0 bases at J, with 11 bases between. Here the CDR3 DNA reads TGTGCCAGCGCAGCCACATCCTCCTACGAGCAGTACTTC. This encodes CASAATSSYEQYF. The whole variable domain, filled in from reference TRBV11-2 and TRBJ2-7, reads EAGVAQSPRYKIIEKRQSVAFWCNPISGHATLYWYQQILGQGPKLLIQFQNNGVVDDSQLPKDRFSAERLKGVDSTLKIQPAKLEDSAVYLCASAATSSYEQYFGPGTRLTVT.

This clonotype came up a few times. The chain carries TRBV12-3 or TRBV12-4 and TRBJ1-1, with no clear D. This CDR3 is built from 12 residues. Trimming took off 8 bases at V and 5 bases at J, with 12 bases between the two ends. The CDR3 coding sequence is TGTGCCAGCGGGATGGGATGGACTGAAGCTTTCTTT. It translates to CASGMGWTEAFF.

The chain joins TRBV3-1 to TRBJ1-1; 11 nucleotides match TRBD1. This CDR3 region has 17 residues. V dropped 6 bases and J dropped 1; count of bases not matched to a gene: 10. The V gene's germline CDR1 is LGHDT and CDR2 YNNKEL (reference sequence). The CDR3 DNA sequence: TGTGCCAGCAGACAAAGGGCCGGGACAGGGGGGAACACTGAAGCTTTCTTT. Its protein is CASRQRAGTGGNTEAFF.

The genes are TRBV28 and TRBJ2-2; 9 bases match TRBD1. V shed 6 bases and J 5 bases; nucleotides not matched to a gene: 10. The CDR3 has 16 residues. CDR1 is MDHEN, CDR2 SYDVKM, per germline. CDR3 in amino acids: CASSPRTGAWTGELFF. The DNA for the CDR3 is TGTGCCAGCAGCCCGAGGACAGGGGCGTGGACCGGGGAGCTGTTTTTT.

In its sample, this clonotype was seen many times. The chain joins TRBV20-1 to TRBJ2-6, with 7 bases fitting TRBD1. This CDR3 region has 16 residues. V lost 5 bases to trimming and J lost 0 bases; unmatched junction nucleotides: 7. Germline CDR1 reads DFQATT; CDR2 reads SNEGSKA (reference sequence). The CDR3 region is CSAPRQGSSGANVLTF. The CDR3 DNA follows: TGCAGTGCTCCCCGACAGGGTTCCTCTGGGGCCAACGTCCTGACTTTC.

The V call is TRBV3-1, the J call TRBJ2-7, with 8 bases fitting TRBD2. The J segment lost 3 bases and the V segment lost 1 base, leaving 8 bases of the junction unmatched. CDR1 is LGHDT and CDR2 is YNNKEL in the germline V gene (reference sequence). The CDR3 is made up of 16 amino acids. CDR3 coding DNA: TGTGCCAGCAGCCAAGGAAGCGGGAGTAGGATCTACGAGCAGTACTTC. Amino acids: CASSQGSGSRIYEQYF.

The CDR3 DNA reads as TGTGCCAGCAGTTACTCACCTAATCCTCGAGAGACCCAGTACTTC. Translated: CASSYSPNPRETQYF. The chain carries TRBV6-5 and TRBJ2-5; D call uncertain. The V gene's germline CDR1 is MNHEY and CDR2 SVGAGI. Deletions cut 0 bases from V and 4 bases from J, with 12 bases between. This CDR3 is built from 15 residues.

This clonotype was seen a handful of times. The CDR3 is CASSRDTYGYTF. The CDR3 region has the DNA TGTGCCAGCAGTCGGGACACCTATGGCTACACCTTC. The rearrangement joins TRBV6-5 to TRBJ1-2; the D gene is possibly TRBD1 (6 bases). CDR1 and CDR2 (germline): MNHEY, SVGAGI. V lost 5 bases, J lost 4 bases, and 8 bases lay in between. The CDR3 is 12 amino acids.

This clonotype was picked up a small number of times. The chain combines TRBV11-2 with TRBJ2-3; D might be TRBD2 (6 bases). The V end lost 7 bases, the J end lost 0 bases, and 20 bases lay between the germline ends. This CDR3 has 17 residues. Per germline, CDR1 SGHAT and CDR2 FQNNGV. The CDR3 DNA reads TGTGCCAGCAACAAACGCGGGGCGGGGATTAGCACAGATACGCAGTATTTT. Protein: CASNKRGAGISTDTQYF.

The chain joins TRBV10-3 to TRBJ2-3; 11 bases are a match to TRBD2. The trim removed 6 bases at V and 2 bases at J, leaving 7 bases unmatched. Germline assignment: CDR1 ENHRY and CDR2 SYGVKD. The CDR3 extends over 16 amino acids. The chain's CDR3 is CAIRDLAGGATDTQYF. CDR3 nucleotides: TGTGCCATCAGGGACTTAGCGGGGGGGGCCACAGATACGCAGTATTTT.

This rearrangement joins TRBV30 to TRBJ2-3, with D possibly TRBD2 on 7 matching bases. V was cut by 0 bases and J by 4 bases, with 14 bases left in between. Germline CDR1 and CDR2: GTSNPN and SVGIG (reference sequence). The CDR3 covers 15 residues. The CDR3: CAWSVSLGGPDTQYF. CDR3 sequence (DNA): TGTGCCTGGAGTGTATCGCTGGGGGGGCCAGATACGCAGTATTTT.

This clonotype was seen only a few times. This sequence joins TRBV12-3 or TRBV12-4 and TRBJ2-7; TRBD1 agrees at 9 bases. There are 12 residues in the CDR3. The J segment lost 6 bases and the V segment lost 5 bases, leaving 2 bases of the junction unmatched. CDR3 DNA: TGTGCCAGCAGTACAGGGGGCGGCGAGCAGTACTTC. It specifies CASSTGGGEQYF.

The DNA for the CDR3 is TGCAGTGCTAGACACGGTACAACTAATGAAAAACTGTTTTTT. Amino acids: CSARHGTTNEKLFF. The J gene is TRBJ1-4, the V gene TRBV20-1; D is uncertain. Between the trimmed V and J ends, which lost 2 bases and 0 bases, there was a span of 7 bases. The CDR3 runs 14 residues. CDR1 DFQATT and CDR2 SNEGSKA come from the germline V gene (reference sequence).